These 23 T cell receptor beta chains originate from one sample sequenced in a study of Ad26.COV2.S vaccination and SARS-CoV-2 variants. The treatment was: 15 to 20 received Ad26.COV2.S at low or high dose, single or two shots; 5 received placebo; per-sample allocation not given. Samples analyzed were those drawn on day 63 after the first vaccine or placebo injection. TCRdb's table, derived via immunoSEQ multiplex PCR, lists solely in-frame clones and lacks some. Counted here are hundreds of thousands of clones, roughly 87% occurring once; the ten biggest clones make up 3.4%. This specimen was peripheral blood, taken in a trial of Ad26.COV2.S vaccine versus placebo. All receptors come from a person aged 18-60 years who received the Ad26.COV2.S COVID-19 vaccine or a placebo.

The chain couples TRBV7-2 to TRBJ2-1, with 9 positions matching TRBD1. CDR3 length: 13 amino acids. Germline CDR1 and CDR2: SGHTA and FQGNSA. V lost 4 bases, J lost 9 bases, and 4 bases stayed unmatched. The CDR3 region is CASSSGTGSEQFF. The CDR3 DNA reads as TGTGCCAGCAGCTCCGGGACAGGGAGTGAGCAGTTCTTC.

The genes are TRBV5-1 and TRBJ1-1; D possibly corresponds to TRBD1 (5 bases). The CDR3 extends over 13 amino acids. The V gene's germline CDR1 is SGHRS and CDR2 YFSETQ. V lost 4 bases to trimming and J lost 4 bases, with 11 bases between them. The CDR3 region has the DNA TGCGCCAGCAGCGGGACTGTGGGCACTGAAGCTTTCTTT. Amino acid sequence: CASSGTVGTEAFF.

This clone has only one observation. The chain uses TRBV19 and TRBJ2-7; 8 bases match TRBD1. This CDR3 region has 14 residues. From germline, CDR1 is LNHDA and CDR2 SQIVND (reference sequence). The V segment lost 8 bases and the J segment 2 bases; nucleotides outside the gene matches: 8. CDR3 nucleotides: TGTGCCAGTGGGGCCGGGACAGGACCCTACGAGCAGTACTTC. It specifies CASGAGTGPYEQYF.

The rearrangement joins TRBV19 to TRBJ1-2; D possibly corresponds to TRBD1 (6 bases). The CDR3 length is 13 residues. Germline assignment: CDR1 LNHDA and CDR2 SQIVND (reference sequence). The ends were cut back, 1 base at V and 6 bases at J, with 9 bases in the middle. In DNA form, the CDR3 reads TGTGCCAGTAGTATAGTTCCAGGGGATGGCTACACCTTC. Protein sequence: CASSIVPGDGYTF. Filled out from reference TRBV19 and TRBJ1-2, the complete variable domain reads DGGITQSPKYLFRKEGQNVTLSCEQNLNHDAMYWYRQDPGQGLRLIYYSQIVNDFQKGDIAEGYSVSREKKESFPLTVTSAQKNPTAFYLCASSIVPGDGYTFGSGTRLTVV.

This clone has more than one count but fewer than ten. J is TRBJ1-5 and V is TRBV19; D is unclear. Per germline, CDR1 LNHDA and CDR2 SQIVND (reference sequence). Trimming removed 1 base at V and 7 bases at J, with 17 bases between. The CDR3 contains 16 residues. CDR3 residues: CASSIGPTRPRQPQHF. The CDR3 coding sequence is TGTGCCAGTAGTATAGGACCAACTAGGCCCAGACAGCCCCAGCATTTT.

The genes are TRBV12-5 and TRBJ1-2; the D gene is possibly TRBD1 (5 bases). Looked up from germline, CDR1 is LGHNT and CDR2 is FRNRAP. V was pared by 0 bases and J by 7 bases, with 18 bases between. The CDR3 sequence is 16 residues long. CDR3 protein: CASGLVQVNGLGGYTF. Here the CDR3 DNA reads TGTGCTAGTGGTTTGGTACAGGTCAACGGCCTCGGTGGCTACACCTTC.

The CDR3 nucleotides are TGCGCCAGCAGCCAAGATCCGCAGCCTGCTACCTACGAGCAGTACTTC. This encodes CASSQDPQPATYEQYF. This chain joins TRBV4-3 and TRBJ2-7; no clear D. The CDR3 spans 16 residues. Trimming left V 0 bases short and J 2 bases short, with 14 bases between. CDR1 is LGHNA, CDR2 YSLEER, per germline.

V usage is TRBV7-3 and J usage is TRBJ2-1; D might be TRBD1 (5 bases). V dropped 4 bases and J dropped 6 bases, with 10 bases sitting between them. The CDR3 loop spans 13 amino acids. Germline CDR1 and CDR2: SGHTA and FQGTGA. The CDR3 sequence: CASSSSQGNEQFF. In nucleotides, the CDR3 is TGTGCCAGCAGCTCGAGCCAGGGCAATGAGCAGTTCTTC. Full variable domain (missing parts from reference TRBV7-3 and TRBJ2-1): GAGVSQTPSNKVTEKGKYVELRCDPISGHTALYWYRQSLGQGPEFLIYFQGTGAADDSGLPNDRFFAVRPEGSVSTLKIQRTERGDSAVYLCASSSSQGNEQFFGPGTRLTVL.

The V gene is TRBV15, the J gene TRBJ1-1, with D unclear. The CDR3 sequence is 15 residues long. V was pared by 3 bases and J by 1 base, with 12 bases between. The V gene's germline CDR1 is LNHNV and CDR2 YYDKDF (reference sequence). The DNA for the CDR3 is TGTGCCACCAGCAGGACGACGAGCCCGAACACTGAAGCTTTCTTT. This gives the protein CATSRTTSPNTEAFF.

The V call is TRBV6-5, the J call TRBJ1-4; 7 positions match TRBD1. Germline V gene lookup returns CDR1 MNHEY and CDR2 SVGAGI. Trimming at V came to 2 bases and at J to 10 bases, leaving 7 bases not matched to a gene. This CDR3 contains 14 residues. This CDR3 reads CASSYGVRGGKLFF. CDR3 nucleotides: TGTGCCAGCAGTTACGGTGTCAGGGGGGGAAAACTGTTTTTT.

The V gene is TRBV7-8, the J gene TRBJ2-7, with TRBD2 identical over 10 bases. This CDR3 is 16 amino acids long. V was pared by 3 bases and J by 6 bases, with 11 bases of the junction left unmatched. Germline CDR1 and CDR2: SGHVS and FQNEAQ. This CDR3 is CASSLLAGASNGEQYF. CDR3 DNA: TGTGCCAGCAGCTTGCTAGCGGGGGCCTCGAATGGCGAGCAGTACTTC.

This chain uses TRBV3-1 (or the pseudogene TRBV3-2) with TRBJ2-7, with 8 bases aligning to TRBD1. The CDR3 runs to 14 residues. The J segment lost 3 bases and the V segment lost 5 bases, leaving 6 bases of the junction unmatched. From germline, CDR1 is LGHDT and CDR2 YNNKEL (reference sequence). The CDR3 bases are TGTGCCAGCAGCTTCCGGACAGGGAGCTACGAGCAGTACTTC. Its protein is CASSFRTGSYEQYF.

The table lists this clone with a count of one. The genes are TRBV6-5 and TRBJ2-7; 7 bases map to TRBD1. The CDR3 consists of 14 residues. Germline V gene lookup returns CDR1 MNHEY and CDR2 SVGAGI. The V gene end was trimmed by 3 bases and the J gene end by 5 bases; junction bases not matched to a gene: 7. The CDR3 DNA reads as TGTGCCAGCAGTTATCGGACAGGTTTAGACGAGCAGTACTTC. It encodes CASSYRTGLDEQYF.

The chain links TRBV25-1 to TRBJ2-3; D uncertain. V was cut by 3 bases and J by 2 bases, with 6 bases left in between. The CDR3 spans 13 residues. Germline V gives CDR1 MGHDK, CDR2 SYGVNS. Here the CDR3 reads CASSDSLTDTQYF. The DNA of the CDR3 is TGTGCCAGCAGTGATTCCCTCACAGATACGCAGTATTTT.

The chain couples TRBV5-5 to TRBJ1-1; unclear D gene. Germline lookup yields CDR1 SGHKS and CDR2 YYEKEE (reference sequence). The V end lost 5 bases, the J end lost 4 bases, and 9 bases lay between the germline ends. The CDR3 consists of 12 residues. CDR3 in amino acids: CASRYGATEAFF. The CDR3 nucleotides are TGTGCCAGCAGATATGGAGCCACTGAAGCTTTCTTT.

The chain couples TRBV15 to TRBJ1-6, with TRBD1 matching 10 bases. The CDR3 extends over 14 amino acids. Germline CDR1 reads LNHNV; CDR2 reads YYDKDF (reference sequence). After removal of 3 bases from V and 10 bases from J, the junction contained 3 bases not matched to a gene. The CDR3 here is CATSSGTGVSPLHF. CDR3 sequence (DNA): TGTGCCACCAGCAGCGGGACAGGGGTATCACCCCTCCACTTT.

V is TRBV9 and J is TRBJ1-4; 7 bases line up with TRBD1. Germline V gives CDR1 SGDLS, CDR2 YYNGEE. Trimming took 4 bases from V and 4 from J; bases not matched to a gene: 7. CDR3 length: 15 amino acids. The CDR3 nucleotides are TGTGCCAGCAGCACCAGACAGGGTGATAATGAAAAACTGTTTTTT. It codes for CASSTRQGDNEKLFF.

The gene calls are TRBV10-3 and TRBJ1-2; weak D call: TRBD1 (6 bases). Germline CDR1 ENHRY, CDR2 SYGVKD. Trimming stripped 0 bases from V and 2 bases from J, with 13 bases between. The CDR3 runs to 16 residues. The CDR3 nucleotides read TGTGCCATCAGTGAGTCCCAGGGGAGGGGCAACTATGGCTACACCTTC. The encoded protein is CAISESQGRGNYGYTF.

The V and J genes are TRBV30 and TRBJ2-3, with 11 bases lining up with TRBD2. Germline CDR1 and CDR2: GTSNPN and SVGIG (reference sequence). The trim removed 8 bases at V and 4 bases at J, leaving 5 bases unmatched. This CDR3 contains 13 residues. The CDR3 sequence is CAGTSGTSDTQYF. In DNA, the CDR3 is TGTGCCGGGACTAGCGGTACTTCAGATACGCAGTATTTT.

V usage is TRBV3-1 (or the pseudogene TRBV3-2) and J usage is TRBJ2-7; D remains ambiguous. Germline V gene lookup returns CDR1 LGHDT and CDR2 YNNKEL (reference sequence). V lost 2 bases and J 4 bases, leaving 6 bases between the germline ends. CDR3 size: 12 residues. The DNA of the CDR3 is TGTGCCAGCAGCCAACGCTCGTACGAGCAGTACTTC. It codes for CASSQRSYEQYF.

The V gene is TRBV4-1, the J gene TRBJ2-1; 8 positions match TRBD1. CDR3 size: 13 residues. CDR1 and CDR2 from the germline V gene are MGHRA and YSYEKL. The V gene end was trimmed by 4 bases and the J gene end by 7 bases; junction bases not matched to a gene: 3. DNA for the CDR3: TGCGCCAGCAGCCCCCAGGGGGCGAATGAGCAGTTCTTC. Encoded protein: CASSPQGANEQFF.

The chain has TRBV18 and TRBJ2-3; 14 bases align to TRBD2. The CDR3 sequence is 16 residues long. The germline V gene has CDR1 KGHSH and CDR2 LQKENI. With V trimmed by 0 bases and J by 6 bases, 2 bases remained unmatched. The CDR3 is CASSPPTSGGADTQYF. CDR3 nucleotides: TGTGCCAGCTCACCACCGACTAGCGGGGGGGCGGATACGCAGTATTTT.

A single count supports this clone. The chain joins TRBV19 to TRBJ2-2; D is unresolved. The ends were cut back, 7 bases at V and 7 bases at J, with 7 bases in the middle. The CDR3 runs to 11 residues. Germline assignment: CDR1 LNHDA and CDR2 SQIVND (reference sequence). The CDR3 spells CASKGVGELFF. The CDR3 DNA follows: TGTGCCAGTAAAGGCGTCGGGGAGCTGTTTTTT.